This entry lists 15 T cell receptor beta chains sequenced from one sample in a study of T-cell memory formation after mild COVID-19. MiXCR was run by TCRdb on the 5' RACE reads, yielding one entry per CDR3 protein. The data show 100,000 to 130,000 distinct CDR3 sequences, roughly 19% seen once. Input material: PBMCs or a T cell subset sorted from them (not recorded which). All receptors derive from a young man who had mild COVID-19 (a few samples of this study predate the infection). Cell type and time point are not known.

This clonotype appeared a few times. The genes are TRBV4-1 and TRBJ2-5, with a weak D call TRBD2 (6 bases). The ends were cut back, 1 base at V and 1 base at J, with 7 bases in the middle. There are 14 residues in the CDR3. CDR1 is MGHRA and CDR2 is YSYEKL in the germline V gene. The CDR3, as DNA: TGCGCCAGCAGCCAAGGGGGACTCCAAGAGACCCAGTACTTC. Translation: CASSQGGLQETQYF.

Only a few counts were recorded for this clonotype. The chain carries TRBV10-3 and TRBJ2-5, with TRBD2 matching over 8 bases. Germline V gives CDR1 ENHRY, CDR2 SYGVKD. Germline trimming cut 7 bases from V and 2 bases from J; bases unmatched to any gene: 9. This CDR3 has 15 amino acids. For the CDR3, the DNA is TGTGCCATCACAGACGATAGCGGGGCACAAGAGACCCAGTACTTC. Amino acids: CAITDDSGAQETQYF.

This clonotype came up a few times. The chain links TRBV6-2 or TRBV6-3 to TRBJ2-1; maybe TRBD2 (6 bases). In germline, CDR1 is MNHEY, CDR2 SVGEGT. The CDR3 is 12 amino acids. Trimming took off 7 bases at V and 9 bases at J, with 13 bases between the two ends. This chain's CDR3 is CASTGRTSEQFF. The CDR3 DNA reads TGTGCCAGCACTGGGAGGACGTCTGAGCAGTTCTTC.

CDR3 residues: CASSDLQGVYTF. As DNA, the CDR3 is TGTGCCAGCAGCGACCTACAGGGGGTCTACACCTTC. This chain joins TRBV7-9 and TRBJ1-2; 8 bases match TRBD1. Germline V CDR1 and CDR2: SEHNR, FQNEAQ (reference sequence). Losses at the gene ends were 5 bases for V and 10 bases for J; bases not matched to a gene: 6. This CDR3 contains 12 residues.

This clonotype appeared a few times. This chain links TRBV2 with TRBJ1-2, with 8 bases aligning to TRBD1. Losses at the gene ends were 5 bases for V and 3 bases for J; bases not matched to a gene: 8. Germline-derived CDR1 and CDR2 are SNHLY and FYNNEI. The CDR3 is made up of 15 amino acids. The CDR3 coding sequence is TGTGCCAGCAGTCCGGACAGGGCGGGAGACTATGGCTACACCTTC. Its protein is CASSPDRAGDYGYTF. Using reference TRBV2 and TRBJ1-2 for the parts outside the CDR3, the full variable domain is EPEVTQTPSHQVTQMGQEVILRCVPISNHLYFYWYRQILGQKVEFLVSFYNNEISEKSEIFDDQFSVERPDGSNFTLKIRSTKLEDSAMYFCASSPDRAGDYGYTFGSGTRLTVV.

This clonotype came up many times. V usage is TRBV4-1 and J usage is TRBJ1-1; perhaps TRBD1 as D (6 bases). Germline CDR1 and CDR2: MGHRA and YSYEKL. Trimming stripped 5 bases from V and 1 base from J, with 14 bases between. The CDR3 consists of 15 residues. CDR3 residues: CASSARGGANTEAFF. The CDR3 coding sequence is TGCGCCAGCAGCGCACGAGGGGGGGCGAACACTGAAGCTTTCTTT.

This clonotype has just a few counts. V usage is TRBV6-1 and J usage is TRBJ2-1, with D perhaps TRBD2 (5 bases). The CDR3 covers 13 residues. From germline, CDR1 is MNHNS and CDR2 SASEGT. The ends were cut back, 1 base at V and 10 bases at J, with 11 bases in the middle. Here the CDR3 DNA reads TGTGCCAGCAGTGAAGGCCTAGCACAGGAGCAGTTCTTC. This encodes CASSEGLAQEQFF.

In this sample, this clonotype is medium-sized. CDR3 loop: CASSFRRGYEQYF. Here the CDR3 DNA reads TGTGCCAGCAGCTTTCGTAGGGGCTACGAGCAGTACTTC. The gene calls are TRBV7-2 and TRBJ2-7; D is possibly TRBD1 (5 bases). Germline V gene lookup returns CDR1 SGHTA and CDR2 FQGNSA. This CDR3 comprises 13 residues. The V end was cut by 3 bases, the J end by 3 bases, with 9 bases between.

The chain employs TRBV12-3 or TRBV12-4 and TRBJ1-3; D ambiguous. This CDR3 region has 12 residues. The V and J ends lost 10 bases and 2 bases respectively, with 9 bases between them. This CDR3 reads CANQRAGNTIYF. CDR3 in DNA: TGTGCCAACCAGAGGGCTGGAAACACCATATATTTT.

This clonotype has just a few counts. This rearrangement joins TRBV5-1 to TRBJ2-5; TRBD1 is a possible D gene (5 bases). Trimming shortened V by 4 bases and J by 3 bases, and 13 bases separated the two germline ends. Germline values: CDR1 SGHRS, CDR2 YFSETQ. This CDR3 has 14 amino acids. Here the CDR3 reads CASSQETVKETQYF. The CDR3 DNA sequence: TGCGCCAGCAGCCAAGAGACAGTCAAAGAGACCCAGTACTTC.

This clonotype was seen more than once but under ten times. V gene TRBV4-2 combines with J gene TRBJ1-4; TRBD1 matches at 7 bases. Trimming removed 3 bases from V and 7 bases from J; junction bases left unmatched: 5. The CDR3 is made up of 14 amino acids. In germline, CDR1 is LGHNA, CDR2 YNFKEQ. The CDR3 loop reads CASSQTGKGEKLFF. CDR3 DNA sequence: TGTGCCAGCAGCCAGACAGGGAAAGGTGAAAAACTGTTTTTT.

This clonotype has only a few counts. The chain is built from TRBV5-1 and TRBJ2-5; 8 bases match TRBD2. CDR3 length: 16 residues. The junction had 9 bases not matched to a gene; V was cut back by 4 bases and J by 1 base. The germline CDR1 and CDR2 sequences are SGHRS and YFSETQ. The CDR3 loop reads CASSHSSGGIQETQYF. The DNA for the CDR3 is TGCGCCAGCAGCCATAGCAGCGGGGGAATCCAAGAGACCCAGTACTTC.

This clonotype was seen only once. The V gene is TRBV4-2, the J gene TRBJ1-5, with TRBD1 matching over 10 bases. CDR1 and CDR2 from the germline V gene are LGHNA and YNFKEQ. V shed 0 bases and J 6 bases; nucleotides not matched to a gene: 2. The CDR3 consists of 15 residues. CDR3 bases: TGTGCCAGCAGCCAAGAGCGGACAGGGGGTCAGCCCCAGCATTTT. Translated: CASSQERTGGQPQHF.

The CDR3 DNA reads as TGCGCCAGCAGCCGGCTAGCGGGGGGATTCACAGATACGCAGTATTTT. Encoded protein: CASSRLAGGFTDTQYF. V gene TRBV4-3 combines with J gene TRBJ2-3; 11 bases are a match to TRBD2. This CDR3 comprises 16 residues. With 4 bases clipped from V and 2 bases from J, the junction kept 5 bases outside the gene matches. Germline values: CDR1 LGHNA, CDR2 YSLEER.

The chain employs TRBV29-1 and TRBJ2-5, with D unclear. Germline V CDR1 and CDR2: SQVTM, ANQGSEA. The V end was cut by 3 bases, the J end by 5 bases, with 10 bases between. The CDR3 is made up of 12 amino acids. CDR3 region: CSVDPLQETQYF. DNA for the CDR3: TGCAGCGTTGACCCACTCCAGGAGACCCAGTACTTC.